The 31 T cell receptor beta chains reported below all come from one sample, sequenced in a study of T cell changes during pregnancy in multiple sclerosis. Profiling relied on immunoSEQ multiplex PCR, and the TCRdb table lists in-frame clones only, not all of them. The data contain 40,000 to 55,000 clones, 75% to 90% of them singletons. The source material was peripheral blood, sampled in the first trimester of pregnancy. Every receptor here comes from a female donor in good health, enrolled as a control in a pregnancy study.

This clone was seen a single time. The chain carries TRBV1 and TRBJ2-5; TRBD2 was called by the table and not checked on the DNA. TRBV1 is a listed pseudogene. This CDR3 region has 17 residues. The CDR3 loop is CTSSQDLTSGGGETQYF. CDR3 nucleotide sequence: TGCACCAGCAGCCAAGATCTCACTAGCGGGGGGGGAGAGACCCAGTACTTC.

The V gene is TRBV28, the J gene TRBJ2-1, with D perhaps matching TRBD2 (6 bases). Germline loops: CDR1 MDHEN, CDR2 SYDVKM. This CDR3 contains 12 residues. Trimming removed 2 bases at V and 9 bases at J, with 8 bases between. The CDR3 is CASSLAGTEQFF. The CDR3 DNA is TGTGCCAGCAGTTTAGCGGGAACTGAGCAGTTCTTC.

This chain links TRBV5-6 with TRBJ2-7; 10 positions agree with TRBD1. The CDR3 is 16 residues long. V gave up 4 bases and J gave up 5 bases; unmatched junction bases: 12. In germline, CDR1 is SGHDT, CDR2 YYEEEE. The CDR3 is CASSLATGTGEDEQYF. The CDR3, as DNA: TGTGCCAGCAGCCTGGCGACCGGGACAGGGGAGGACGAGCAGTACTTC.

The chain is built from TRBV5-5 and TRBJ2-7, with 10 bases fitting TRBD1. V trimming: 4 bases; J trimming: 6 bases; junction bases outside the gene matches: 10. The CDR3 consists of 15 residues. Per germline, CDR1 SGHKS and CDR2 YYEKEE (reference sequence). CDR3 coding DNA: TGTGCCAGCAGCGCCGCCGGGACAGGGGTTGTCGAGCAGTACTTC. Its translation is CASSAAGTGVVEQYF.

CDR3 loop: CASSSTGGTGELFF. CDR3 coding DNA: TGTGCCAGCAGCTCGACAGGGGGCACCGGGGAGCTGTTTTTT. The chain links TRBV7-2 to TRBJ2-2; 9 bases match TRBD1. The trim removed 4 bases at V and 4 bases at J, leaving 1 base unmatched. The CDR3 has 14 residues. Germline values: CDR1 SGHTA, CDR2 FQGNSA.

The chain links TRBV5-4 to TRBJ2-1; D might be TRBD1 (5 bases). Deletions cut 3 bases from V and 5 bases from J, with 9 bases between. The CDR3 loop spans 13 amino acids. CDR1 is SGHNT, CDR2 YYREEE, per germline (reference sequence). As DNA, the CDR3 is TGTGCCAGCAGCTGGGGCTCAAACAATGAGCAGTTCTTC. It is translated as CASSWGSNNEQFF.

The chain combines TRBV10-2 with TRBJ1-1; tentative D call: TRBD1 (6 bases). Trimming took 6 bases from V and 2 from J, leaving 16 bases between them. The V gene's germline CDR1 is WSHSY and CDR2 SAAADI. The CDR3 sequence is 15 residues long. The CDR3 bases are TGCGCCAGCAGGGGAACCTGGACAGAAAACACTGAAGCTTTCTTT. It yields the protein CASRGTWTENTEAFF.

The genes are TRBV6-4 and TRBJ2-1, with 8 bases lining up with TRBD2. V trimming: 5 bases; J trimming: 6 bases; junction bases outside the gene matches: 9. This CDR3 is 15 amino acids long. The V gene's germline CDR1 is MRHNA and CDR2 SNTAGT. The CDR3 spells CASSTGGGLLNEQFF. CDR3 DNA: TGTGCCAGCAGTACCGGGGGGGGACTACTCAATGAGCAGTTCTTC.

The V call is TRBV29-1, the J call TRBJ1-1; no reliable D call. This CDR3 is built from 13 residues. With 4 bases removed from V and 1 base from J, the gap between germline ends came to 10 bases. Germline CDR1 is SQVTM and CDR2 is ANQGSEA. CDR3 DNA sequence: TGCAGCGTTGTCGGTCCAGGGAACACTGAAGCTTTCTTT. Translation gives CSVVGPGNTEAFF. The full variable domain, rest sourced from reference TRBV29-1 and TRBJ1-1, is SAVISQKPSRDICQRGTSLTIQCQVDSQVTMMFWYRQQPGQSLTLIATANQGSEATYESGFVIDKFPISRPNLTFSTLTVSNMSPEDSSIYLCSVVGPGNTEAFFGQGTRLTVV.

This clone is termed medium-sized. The CDR3 DNA is TGTGCCAGCAGTGACTCAGCAGGGGGCGCAGATACGCAGTATTTT. It translates to CASSDSAGGADTQYF. This rearrangement joins TRBV6-4 to TRBJ2-3; 8 bases fit TRBD1. The CDR3 contains 15 residues. Looked up from germline, CDR1 is MRHNA and CDR2 is SNTAGT. V shed 0 bases and J 4 bases; nucleotides not matched to a gene: 3.

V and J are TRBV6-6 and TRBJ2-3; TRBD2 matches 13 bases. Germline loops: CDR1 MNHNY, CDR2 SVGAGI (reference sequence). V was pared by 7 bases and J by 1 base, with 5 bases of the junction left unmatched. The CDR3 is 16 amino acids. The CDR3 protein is CASNSGTSGGTDTQYF. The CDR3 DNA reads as TGTGCCAGCAATTCGGGGACTAGCGGGGGCACAGATACGCAGTATTTT.

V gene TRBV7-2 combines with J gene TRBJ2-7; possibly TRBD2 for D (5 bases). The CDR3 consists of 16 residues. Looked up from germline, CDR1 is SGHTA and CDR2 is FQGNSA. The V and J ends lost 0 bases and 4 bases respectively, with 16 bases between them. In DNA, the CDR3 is TGTGCCAGCAGCTTAGCCGCGGGCGGCATACTATACGAGCAGTACTTC. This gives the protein CASSLAAGGILYEQYF.

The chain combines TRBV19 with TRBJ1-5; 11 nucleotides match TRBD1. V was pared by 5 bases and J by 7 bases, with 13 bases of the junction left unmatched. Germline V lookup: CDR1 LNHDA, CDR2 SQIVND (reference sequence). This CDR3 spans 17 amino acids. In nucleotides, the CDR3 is TGTGCCAGTAGTGCTTTTTTGGACAGGGGGCCGGGGCAGCCCCAGCATTTT. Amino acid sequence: CASSAFLDRGPGQPQHF.

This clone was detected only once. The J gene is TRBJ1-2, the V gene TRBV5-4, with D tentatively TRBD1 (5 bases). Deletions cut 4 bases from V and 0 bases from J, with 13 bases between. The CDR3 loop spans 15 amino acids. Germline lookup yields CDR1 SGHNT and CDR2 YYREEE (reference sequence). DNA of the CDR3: TGTGCCAGCAGCCACAGGTCAAAAGCTAACTATGGCTACACCTTC. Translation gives CASSHRSKANYGYTF.

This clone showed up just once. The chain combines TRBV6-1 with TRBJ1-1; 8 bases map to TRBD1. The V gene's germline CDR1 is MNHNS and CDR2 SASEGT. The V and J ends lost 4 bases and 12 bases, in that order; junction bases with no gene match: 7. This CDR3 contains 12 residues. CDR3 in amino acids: CASSAGGGLPFF. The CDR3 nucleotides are TGTGCCAGCAGTGCAGGGGGCGGATTGCCTTTCTTT.

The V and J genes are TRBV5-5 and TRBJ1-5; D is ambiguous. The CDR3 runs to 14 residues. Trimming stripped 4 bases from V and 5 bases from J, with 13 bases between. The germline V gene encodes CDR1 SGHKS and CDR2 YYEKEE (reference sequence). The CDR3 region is CASSQRELYQPQHF. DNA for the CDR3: TGTGCCAGCAGCCAACGGGAACTGTATCAGCCCCAGCATTTT.

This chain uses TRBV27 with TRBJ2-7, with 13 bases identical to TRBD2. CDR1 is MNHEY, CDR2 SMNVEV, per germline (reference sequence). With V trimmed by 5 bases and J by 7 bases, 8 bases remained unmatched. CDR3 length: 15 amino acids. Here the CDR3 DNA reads TGTGCCAGCAGTCCCGGACTAGCGGGAGTCAGTGAGCAGTACTTC. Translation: CASSPGLAGVSEQYF.

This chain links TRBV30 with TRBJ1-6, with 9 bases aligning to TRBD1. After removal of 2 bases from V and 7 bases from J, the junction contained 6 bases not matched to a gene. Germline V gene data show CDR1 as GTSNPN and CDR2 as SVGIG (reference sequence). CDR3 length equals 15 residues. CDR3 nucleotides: TGTGCCTGGAGTATCTCCGGGACAGGGAATTCACCCCTCCACTTT. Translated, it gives CAWSISGTGNSPLHF.

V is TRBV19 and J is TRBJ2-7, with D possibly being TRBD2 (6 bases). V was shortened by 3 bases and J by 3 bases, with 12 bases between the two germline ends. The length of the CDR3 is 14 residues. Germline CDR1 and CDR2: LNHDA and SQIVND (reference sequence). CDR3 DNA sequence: TGTGCCAGTAGTATTGGAGGGGTCGGCTACGAGCAGTACTTC. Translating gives CASSIGGVGYEQYF.

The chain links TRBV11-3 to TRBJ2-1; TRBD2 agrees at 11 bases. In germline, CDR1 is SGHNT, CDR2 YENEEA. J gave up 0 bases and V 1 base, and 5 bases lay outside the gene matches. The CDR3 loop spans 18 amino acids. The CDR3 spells CASSLGQTSGGSYNEQFF. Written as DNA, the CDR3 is TGTGCCAGCAGCTTAGGACAAACTAGCGGGGGCTCCTACAATGAGCAGTTCTTC.

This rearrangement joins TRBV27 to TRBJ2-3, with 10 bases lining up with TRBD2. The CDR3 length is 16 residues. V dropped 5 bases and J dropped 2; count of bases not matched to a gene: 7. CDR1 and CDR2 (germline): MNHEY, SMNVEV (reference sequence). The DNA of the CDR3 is TGTGCCAGCAGTCCGAGGACTAGCGGATACACAGATACGCAGTATTTT. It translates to CASSPRTSGYTDTQYF.

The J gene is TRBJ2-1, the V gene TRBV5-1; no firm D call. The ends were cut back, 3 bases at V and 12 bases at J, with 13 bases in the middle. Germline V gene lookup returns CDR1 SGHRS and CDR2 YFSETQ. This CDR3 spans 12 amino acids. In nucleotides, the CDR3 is TGCGCCAGCAGCTGGAACAGAGCCGGGCAGTTCTTC. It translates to CASSWNRAGQFF.

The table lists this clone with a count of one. The CDR3 loop reads CASSDGLGPNEQFF. The DNA for the CDR3 is TGTGCCAGCAGTGACGGCTTGGGCCCGAATGAGCAGTTCTTC. The V call is TRBV6-4, the J call TRBJ2-1, with D unclear. Germline V lookup: CDR1 MRHNA, CDR2 SNTAGT. The V and J ends lost 2 bases and 7 bases respectively, with 12 bases between them. CDR3 length equals 14 residues.

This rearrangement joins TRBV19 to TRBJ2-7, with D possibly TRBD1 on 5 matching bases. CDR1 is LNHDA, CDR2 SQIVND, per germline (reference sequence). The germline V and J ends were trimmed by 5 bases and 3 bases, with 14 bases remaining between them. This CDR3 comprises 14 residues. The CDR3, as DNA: TGTGCCAGTAGTTCAAGGGGTGAGAACTACGAGCAGTACTTC. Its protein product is CASSSRGENYEQYF.

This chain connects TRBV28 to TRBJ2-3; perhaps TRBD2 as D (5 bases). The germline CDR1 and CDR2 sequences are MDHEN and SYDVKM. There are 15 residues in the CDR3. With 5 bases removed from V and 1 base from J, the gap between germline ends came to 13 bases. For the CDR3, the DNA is TGTGCCAGCAGTCATACGGGGAAAGGCACAGATACGCAGTATTTT. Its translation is CASSHTGKGTDTQYF.

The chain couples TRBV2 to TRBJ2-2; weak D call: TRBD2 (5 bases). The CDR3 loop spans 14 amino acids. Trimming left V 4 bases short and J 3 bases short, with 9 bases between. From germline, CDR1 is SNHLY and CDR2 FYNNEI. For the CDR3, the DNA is TGTGCCAGCAGTGTCCTGGGAGACACCGGGGAGCTGTTTTTT. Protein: CASSVLGDTGELFF. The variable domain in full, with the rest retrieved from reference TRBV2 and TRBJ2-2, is EPEVTQTPSHQVTQMGQEVILRCVPISNHLYFYWYRQILGQKVEFLVSFYNNEISEKSEIFDDQFSVERPDGSNFTLKIRSTKLEDSAMYFCASSVLGDTGELFFGEGSRLTVL.

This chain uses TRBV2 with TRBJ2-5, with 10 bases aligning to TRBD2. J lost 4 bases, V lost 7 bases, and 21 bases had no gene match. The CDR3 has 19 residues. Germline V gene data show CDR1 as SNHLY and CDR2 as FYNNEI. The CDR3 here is CASTPLATLRSSGGETQYF. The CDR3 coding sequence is TGTGCCAGCACCCCCCTAGCGACTCTTAGATCTAGCGGGGGAGAGACCCAGTACTTC.

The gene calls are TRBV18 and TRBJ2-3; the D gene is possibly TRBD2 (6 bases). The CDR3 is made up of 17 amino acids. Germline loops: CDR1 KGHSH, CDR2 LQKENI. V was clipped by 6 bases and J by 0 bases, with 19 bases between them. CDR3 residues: CASSPRLEGTSTDTQYF. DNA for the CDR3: TGTGCCAGCTCCCCCCGCTTGGAGGGGACTAGCACAGATACGCAGTATTTT.

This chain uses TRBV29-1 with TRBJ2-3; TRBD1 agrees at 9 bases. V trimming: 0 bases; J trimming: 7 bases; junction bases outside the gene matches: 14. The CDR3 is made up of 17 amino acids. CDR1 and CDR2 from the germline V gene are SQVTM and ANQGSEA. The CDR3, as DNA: TGCAGCGTTGAAGATCGGCAAAGGGACAGGGTAATTAATACGCAGTATTTT. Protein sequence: CSVEDRQRDRVINTQYF.

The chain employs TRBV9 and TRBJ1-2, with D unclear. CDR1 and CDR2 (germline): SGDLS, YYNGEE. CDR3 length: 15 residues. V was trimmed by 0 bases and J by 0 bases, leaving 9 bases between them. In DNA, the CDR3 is TGTGCCAGCAGCGTAGTTTCGGGTTCTAACTATGGCTACACCTTC. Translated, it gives CASSVVSGSNYGYTF.

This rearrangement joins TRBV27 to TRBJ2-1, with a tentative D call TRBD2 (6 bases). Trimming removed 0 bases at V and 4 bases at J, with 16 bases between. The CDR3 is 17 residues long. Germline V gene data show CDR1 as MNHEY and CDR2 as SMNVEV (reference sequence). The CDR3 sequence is CASSLSNGGTAYNEQFF. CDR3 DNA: TGTGCCAGCAGTTTATCGAACGGCGGGACGGCATACAATGAGCAGTTCTTC.